This entry is about one TCR beta chain. This specimen belongs to a study of PD-L1 blockade in urothelial cancer. Patients' urothelial carcinoma was locally advanced or metastatic. V shed 4 bases and J 6 bases; nucleotides not matched to a gene: 8. The CDR3 runs 14 residues. Germline V gives CDR1 SGHAT, CDR2 FQNNGV. Using immunoSEQ multiplex PCR, the repertoire was profiled, and TCRdb retains in-frame clones only, with some absent. The sample has approximately 100,000 clones, 70% to 85% seen once. The J gene is TRBJ2-7, the V gene TRBV11-2, with TRBD1 identical over 8 bases. This sequence was found in a man in his fifties with urothelial cancer. Specimen: PBMCs, collected around atezolizumab (anti-PD-L1) treatment. The CDR3 nucleotides read TGTGCCAGCAGCTCGCAGCAGGGGGCTGGCGAGCAGTACTTC. This gives the protein CASSSQQGAGEQYF.